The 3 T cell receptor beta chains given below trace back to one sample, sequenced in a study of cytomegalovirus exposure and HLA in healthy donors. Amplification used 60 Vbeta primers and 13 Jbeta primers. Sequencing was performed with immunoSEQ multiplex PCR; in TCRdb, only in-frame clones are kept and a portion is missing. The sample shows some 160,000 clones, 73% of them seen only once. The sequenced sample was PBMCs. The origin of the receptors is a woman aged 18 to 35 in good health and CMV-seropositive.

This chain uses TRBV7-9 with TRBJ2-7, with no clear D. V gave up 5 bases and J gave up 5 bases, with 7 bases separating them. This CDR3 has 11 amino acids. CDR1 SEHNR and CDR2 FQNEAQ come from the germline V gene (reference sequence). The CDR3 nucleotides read TGTGCCAGCAGCGTACTGGACGAGCAGTACTTC. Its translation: CASSVLDEQYF.

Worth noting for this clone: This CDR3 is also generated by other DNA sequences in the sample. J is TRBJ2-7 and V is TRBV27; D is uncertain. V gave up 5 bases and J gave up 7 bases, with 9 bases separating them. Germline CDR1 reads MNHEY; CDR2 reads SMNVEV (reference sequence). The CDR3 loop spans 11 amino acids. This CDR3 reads CASSTDGEQYF. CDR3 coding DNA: TGTGCCAGCAGTACCGACGGGGAGCAGTACTTC.

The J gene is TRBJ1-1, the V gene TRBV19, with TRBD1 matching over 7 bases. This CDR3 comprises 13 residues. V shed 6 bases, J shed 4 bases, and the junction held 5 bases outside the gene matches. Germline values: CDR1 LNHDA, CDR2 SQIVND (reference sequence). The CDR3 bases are TGTGCCAGTAGCCCAGACAGGGCCACTGAAGCTTTCTTT. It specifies CASSPDRATEAFF.